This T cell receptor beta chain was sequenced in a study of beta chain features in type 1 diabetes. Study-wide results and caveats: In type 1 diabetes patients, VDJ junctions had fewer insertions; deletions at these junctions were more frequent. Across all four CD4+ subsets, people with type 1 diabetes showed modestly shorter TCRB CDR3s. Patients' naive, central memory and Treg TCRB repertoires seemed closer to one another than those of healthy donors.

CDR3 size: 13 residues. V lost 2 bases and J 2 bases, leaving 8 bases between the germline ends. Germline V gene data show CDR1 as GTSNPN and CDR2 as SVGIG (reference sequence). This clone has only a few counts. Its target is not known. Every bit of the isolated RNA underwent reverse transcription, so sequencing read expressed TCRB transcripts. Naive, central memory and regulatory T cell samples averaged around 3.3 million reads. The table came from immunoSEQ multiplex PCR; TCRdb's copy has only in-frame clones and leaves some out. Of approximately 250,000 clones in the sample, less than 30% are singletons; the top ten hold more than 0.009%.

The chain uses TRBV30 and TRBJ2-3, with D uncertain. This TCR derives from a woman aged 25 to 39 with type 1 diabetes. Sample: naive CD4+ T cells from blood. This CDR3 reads CAWSKIVTDTQYF. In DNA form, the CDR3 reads TGTGCCTGGAGTAAAATAGTCACAGATACGCAGTATTTT.